This TCR beta chain was found in a study of technical replicates of blood from a handful of donors. Sequenced by immunoSEQ multiplex PCR; TCRdb stores in-frame clones only, minus some. The table includes approximately 59,000 clones, over 90% detected once. CDR1 and CDR2 from the germline V gene are MGHRA and YSYEKL. The CDR3 runs 15 residues. Trimming left V 4 bases short and J 4 bases short, with 16 bases between. The specimen was PBMCs. The rearrangement joins TRBV4-1 to TRBJ1-1, with D maybe TRBD1 (5 bases). This TCR was recovered from a human donor in good health. Some clones in this sample may be carry-over from other donors' samples. The CDR3 region has the DNA TGCGCCAGCAGCCCCAGGGTGGGGGGACGCACTGAAGCTTTCTTT. Residues: CASSPRVGGRTEAFF.